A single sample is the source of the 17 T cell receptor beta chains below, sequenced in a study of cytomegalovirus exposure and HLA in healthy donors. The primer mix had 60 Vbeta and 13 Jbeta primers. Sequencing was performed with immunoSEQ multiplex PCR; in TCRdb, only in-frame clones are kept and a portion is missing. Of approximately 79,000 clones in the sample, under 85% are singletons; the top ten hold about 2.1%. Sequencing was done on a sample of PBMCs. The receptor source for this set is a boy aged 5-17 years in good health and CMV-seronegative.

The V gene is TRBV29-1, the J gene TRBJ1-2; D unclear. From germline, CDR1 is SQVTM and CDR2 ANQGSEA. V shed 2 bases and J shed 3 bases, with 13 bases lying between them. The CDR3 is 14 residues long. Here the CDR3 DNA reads TGCAGCGTTGAAAGCGTGGTGGAGGACTATGGCTACACCTTC. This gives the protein CSVESVVEDYGYTF.

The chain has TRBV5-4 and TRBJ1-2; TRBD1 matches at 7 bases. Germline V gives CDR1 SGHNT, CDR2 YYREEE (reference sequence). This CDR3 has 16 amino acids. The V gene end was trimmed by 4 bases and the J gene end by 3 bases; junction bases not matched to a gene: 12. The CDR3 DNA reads TGTGCCAGCAGCGAATTTATAGGGGGCGAGGACTATGGCTACACCTTC. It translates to CASSEFIGGEDYGYTF.

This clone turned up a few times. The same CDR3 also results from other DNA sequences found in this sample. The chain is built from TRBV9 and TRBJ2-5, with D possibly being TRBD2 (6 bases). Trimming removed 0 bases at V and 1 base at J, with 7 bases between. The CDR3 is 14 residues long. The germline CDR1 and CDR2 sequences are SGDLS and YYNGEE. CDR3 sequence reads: CASSVAGVQETQYF. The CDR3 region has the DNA TGTGCCAGCAGCGTAGCGGGGGTCCAAGAGACCCAGTACTTC.

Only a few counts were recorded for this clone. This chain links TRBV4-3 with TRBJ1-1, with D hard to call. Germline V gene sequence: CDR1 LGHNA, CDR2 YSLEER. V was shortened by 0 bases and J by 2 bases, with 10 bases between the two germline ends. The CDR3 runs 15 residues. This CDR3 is CASSQDRRSNTEAFF. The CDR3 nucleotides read TGCGCCAGCAGCCAAGATCGGAGGAGCAACACTGAAGCTTTCTTT.

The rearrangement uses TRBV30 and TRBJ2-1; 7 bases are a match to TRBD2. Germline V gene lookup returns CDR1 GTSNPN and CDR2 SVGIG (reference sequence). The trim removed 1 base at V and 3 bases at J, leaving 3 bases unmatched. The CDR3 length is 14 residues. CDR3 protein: CAWSGLAVYNEQFF. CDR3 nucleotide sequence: TGTGCCTGGAGTGGTCTAGCGGTCTACAATGAGCAGTTCTTC.

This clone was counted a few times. CDR3 amino acids: CASNLRNNEKLFF. The DNA of the CDR3 is TGTGCCAGTAACCTGCGAAATAATGAAAAACTGTTTTTT. V is TRBV19 and J is TRBJ1-4; no definite D call. Trimming cost V 7 bases and J 4 bases, with 10 bases left between them. The CDR3 consists of 13 residues. Germline loops: CDR1 LNHDA, CDR2 SQIVND (reference sequence).

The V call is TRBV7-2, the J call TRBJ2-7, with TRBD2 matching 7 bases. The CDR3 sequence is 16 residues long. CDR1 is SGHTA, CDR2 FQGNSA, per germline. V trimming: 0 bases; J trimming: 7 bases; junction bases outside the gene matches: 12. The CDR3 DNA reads TGTGCCAGCAGCTTAGCGCTAAACGGGGCGGGGGAAGAGCAGTACTTC. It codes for CASSLALNGAGEEQYF.

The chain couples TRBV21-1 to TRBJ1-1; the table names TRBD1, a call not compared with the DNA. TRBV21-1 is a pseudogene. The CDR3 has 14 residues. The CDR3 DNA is TGTGCCAGCAGCAAGGCAGGGGTGAACACTGAAGCTTTCTTT. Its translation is CASSKAGVNTEAFF.

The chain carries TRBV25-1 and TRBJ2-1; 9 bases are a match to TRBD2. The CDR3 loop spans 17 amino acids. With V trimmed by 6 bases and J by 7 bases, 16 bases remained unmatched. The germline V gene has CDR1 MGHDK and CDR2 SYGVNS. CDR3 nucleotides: TGTGCCAGCAGCCTCGGGGGTGCGGGAGGGCCGGGGAATGAGCAGTTCTTC. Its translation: CASSLGGAGGPGNEQFF.

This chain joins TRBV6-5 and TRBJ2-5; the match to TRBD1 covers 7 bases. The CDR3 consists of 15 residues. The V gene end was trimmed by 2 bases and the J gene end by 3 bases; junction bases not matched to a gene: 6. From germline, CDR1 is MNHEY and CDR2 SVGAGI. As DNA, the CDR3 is TGTGCCAGCAGTTACAAGGGACAGCCTGAAGAGACCCAGTACTTC. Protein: CASSYKGQPEETQYF.

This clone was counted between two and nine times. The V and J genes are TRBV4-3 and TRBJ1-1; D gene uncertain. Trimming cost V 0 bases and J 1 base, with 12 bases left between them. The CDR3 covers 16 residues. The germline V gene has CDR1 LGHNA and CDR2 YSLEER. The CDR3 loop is CASSQEREVPNTEAFF. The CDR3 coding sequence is TGCGCCAGCAGCCAAGAAAGAGAGGTACCGAACACTGAAGCTTTCTTT.

The CDR3 reads CASRGLTSGYEQYF. CDR3 in DNA: TGTGCCAGCAGGGGTTTGACTAGCGGTTACGAGCAGTACTTC. This rearrangement joins TRBV6-5 to TRBJ2-7; 9 positions agree with TRBD2. With 6 bases clipped from V and 4 bases from J, the junction kept 7 bases outside the gene matches. The CDR3 extends over 14 amino acids. Germline lookup yields CDR1 MNHEY and CDR2 SVGAGI.

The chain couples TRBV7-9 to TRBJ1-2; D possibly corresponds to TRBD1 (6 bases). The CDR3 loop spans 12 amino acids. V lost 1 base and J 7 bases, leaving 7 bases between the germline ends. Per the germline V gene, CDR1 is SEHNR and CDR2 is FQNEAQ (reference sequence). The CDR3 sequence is CASSLEQGGYTF. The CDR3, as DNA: TGTGCCAGCAGCTTAGAACAGGGTGGCTACACCTTC.

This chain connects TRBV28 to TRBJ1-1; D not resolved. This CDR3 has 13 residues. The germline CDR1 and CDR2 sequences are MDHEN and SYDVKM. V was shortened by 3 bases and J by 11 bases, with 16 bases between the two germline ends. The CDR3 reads CASSFPEAFGAFF. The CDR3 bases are TGTGCCAGCAGTTTCCCCGAGGCTTTCGGGGCTTTCTTT.

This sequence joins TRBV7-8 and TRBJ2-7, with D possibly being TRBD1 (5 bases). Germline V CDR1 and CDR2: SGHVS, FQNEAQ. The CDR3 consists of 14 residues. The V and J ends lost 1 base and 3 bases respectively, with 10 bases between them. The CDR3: CASSLGVQGYEQYF. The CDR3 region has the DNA TGTGCCAGCAGCTTAGGAGTCCAGGGCTACGAGCAGTACTTC.

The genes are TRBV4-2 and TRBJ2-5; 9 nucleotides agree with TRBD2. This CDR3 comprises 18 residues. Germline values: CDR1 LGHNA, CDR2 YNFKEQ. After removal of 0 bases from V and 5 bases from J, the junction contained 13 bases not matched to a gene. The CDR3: CASSQDPSIAGVRETQYF. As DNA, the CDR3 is TGTGCCAGCAGCCAAGATCCTTCTATAGCGGGAGTCCGGGAGACCCAGTACTTC.

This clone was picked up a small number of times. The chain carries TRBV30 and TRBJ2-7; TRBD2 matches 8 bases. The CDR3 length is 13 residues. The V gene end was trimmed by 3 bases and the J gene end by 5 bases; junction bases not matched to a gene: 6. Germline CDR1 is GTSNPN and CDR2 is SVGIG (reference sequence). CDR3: CAWRGGLANEQYF. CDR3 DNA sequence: TGTGCCTGGAGGGGAGGACTAGCCAACGAGCAGTACTTC.